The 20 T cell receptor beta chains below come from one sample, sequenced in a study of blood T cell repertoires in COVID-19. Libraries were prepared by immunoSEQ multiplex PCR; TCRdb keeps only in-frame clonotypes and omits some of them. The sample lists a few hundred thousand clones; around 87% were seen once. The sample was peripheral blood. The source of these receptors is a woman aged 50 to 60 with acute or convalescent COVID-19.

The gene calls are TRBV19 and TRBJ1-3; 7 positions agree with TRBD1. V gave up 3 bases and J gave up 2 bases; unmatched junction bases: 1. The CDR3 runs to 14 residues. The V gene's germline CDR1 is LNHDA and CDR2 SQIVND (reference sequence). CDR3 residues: CASSIDRAGNTIYF. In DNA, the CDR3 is TGTGCCAGTAGTATCGACAGGGCTGGAAACACCATATATTTT. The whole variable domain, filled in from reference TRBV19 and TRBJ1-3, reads DGGITQSPKYLFRKEGQNVTLSCEQNLNHDAMYWYRQDPGQGLRLIYYSQIVNDFQKGDIAEGYSVSREKKESFPLTVTSAQKNPTAFYLCASSIDRAGNTIYFGEGSWLTVV.

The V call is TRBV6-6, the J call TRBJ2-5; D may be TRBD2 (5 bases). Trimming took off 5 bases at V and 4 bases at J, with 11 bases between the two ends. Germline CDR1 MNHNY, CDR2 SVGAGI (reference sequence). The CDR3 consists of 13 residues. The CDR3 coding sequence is TGTGCCAGCAGTGGGAGCGAGGGAGAGACCCAGTACTTC. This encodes CASSGSEGETQYF.

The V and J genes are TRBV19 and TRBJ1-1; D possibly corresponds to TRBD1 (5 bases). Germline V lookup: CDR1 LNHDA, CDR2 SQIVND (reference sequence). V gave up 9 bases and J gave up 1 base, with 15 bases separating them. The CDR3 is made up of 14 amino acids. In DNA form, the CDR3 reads TGTGCCAGCAGGACATACGTCGCGAACACTGAAGCTTTCTTT. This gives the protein CASRTYVANTEAFF.

The CDR3 sequence is CAISDPQDRGFLLHF. CDR3 bases: TGTGCCATCAGTGACCCCCAGGACAGGGGCTTTCTCCTCCACTTT. This rearrangement joins TRBV10-3 to TRBJ1-6; 9 nucleotides agree with TRBD1. Trimming at V came to 3 bases and at J to 15 bases, leaving 12 bases not matched to a gene. Germline CDR1 reads ENHRY; CDR2 reads SYGVKD. The CDR3 loop spans 15 amino acids.

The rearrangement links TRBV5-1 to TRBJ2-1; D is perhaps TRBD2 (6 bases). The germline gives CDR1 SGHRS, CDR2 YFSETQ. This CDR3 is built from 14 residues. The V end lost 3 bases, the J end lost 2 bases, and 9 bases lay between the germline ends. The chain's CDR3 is CASSSTSTYNEQFF. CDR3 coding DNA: TGCGCCAGCAGCTCCACTAGCACCTACAATGAGCAGTTCTTC.

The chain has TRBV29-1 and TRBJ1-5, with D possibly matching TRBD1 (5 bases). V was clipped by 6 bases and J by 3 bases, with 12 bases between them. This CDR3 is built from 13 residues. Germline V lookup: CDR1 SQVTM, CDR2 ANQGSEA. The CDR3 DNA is TGCAGCGTGGCAGACAGACTCAATCAGCCCCAGCATTTT. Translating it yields CSVADRLNQPQHF.

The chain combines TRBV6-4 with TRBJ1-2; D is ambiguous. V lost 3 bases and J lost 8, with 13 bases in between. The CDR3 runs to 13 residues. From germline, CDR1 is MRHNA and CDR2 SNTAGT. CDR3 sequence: CASSDGSRWGYTF. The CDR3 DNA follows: TGTGCCAGCAGTGATGGCTCGCGGTGGGGCTACACCTTC.

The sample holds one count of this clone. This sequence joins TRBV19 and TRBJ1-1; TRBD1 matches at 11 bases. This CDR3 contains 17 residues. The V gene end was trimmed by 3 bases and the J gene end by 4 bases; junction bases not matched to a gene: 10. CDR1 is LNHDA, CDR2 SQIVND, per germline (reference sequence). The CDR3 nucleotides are TGTGCCAGTAGTATGGCGGGGACAGGGGGAGGTGCCACTGAAGCTTTCTTT. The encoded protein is CASSMAGTGGGATEAFF.

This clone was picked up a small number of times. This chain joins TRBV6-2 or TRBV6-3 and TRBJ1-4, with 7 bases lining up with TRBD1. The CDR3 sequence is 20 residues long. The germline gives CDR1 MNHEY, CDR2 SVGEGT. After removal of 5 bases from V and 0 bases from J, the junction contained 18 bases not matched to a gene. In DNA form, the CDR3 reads TGTGCCAGCAGTCACCTTTGGTCGTCAGGGACAGATACAACTAATGAAAAACTGTTTTTT. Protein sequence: CASSHLWSSGTDTTNEKLFF.

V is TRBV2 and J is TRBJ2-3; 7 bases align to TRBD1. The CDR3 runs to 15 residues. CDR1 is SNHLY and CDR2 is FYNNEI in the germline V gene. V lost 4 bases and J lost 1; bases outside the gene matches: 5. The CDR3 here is CASSGLGGGTDTQYF. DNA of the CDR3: TGTGCCAGCAGTGGTCTAGGGGGCGGCACAGATACGCAGTATTTT.

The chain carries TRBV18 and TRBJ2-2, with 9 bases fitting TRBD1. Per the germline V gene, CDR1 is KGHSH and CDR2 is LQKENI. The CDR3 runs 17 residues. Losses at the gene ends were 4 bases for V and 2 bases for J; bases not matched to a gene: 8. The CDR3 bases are TGTGCCAGCTCACTTCCAATGGGACAGGGAAACACCGGGGAGCTGTTTTTT. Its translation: CASSLPMGQGNTGELFF.

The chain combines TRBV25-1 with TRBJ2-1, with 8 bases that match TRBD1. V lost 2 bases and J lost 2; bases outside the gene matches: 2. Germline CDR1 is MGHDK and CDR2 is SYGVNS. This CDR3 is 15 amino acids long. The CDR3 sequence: CASSEAQGAYNEQFF. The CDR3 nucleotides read TGTGCCAGCAGTGAAGCACAGGGGGCCTACAATGAGCAGTTCTTC.

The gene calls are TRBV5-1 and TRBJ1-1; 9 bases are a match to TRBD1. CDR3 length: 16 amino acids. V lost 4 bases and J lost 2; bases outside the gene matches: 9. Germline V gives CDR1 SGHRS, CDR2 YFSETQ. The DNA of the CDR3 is TGCGCCAGCAGCCTATACGGGACAGGGTATAACACTGAAGCTTTCTTT. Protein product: CASSLYGTGYNTEAFF.

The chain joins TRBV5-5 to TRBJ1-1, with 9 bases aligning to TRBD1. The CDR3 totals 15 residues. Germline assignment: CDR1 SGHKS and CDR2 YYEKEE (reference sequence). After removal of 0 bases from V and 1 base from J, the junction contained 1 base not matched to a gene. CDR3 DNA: TGTGCCAGCAGCTTGGTGGGACAGGGGAACACTGAAGCTTTCTTT. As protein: CASSLVGQGNTEAFF.

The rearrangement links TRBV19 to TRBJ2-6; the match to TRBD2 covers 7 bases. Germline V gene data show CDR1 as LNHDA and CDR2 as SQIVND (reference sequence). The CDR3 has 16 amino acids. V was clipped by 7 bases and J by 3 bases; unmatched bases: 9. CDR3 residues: CASTDWGGFGANVLTF. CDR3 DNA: TGTGCCAGTACCGACTGGGGGGGGTTTGGGGCCAACGTCCTGACTTTC.

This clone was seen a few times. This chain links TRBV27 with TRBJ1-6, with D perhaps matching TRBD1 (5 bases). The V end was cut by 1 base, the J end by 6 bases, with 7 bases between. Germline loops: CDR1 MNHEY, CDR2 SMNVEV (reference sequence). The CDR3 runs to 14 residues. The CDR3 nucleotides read TGTGCCAGCAGTTTATTCGGGGGTAATTCACCCCTCCACTTT. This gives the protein CASSLFGGNSPLHF.

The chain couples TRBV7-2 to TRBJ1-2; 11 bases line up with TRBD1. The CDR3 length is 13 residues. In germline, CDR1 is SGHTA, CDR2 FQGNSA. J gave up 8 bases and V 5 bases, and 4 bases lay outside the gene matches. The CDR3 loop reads CASSRGTGGGYTF. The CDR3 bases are TGTGCCAGCAGCCGAGGGACAGGGGGAGGCTACACCTTC.

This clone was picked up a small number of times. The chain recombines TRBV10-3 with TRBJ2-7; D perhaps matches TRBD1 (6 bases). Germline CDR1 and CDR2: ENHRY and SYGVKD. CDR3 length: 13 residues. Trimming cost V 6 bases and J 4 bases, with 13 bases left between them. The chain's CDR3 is CAISRDTPYEQYF. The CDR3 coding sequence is TGTGCCATCAGCCGGGACACCCCTTACGAGCAGTACTTC.

The CDR3 sequence: CASSVTQGSHNEQFF. The CDR3 DNA follows: TGTGCCAGCAGCGTAACACAGGGATCCCACAATGAGCAGTTCTTC. This chain joins TRBV9 and TRBJ2-1, with D perhaps matching TRBD1 (6 bases). Germline lookup yields CDR1 SGDLS and CDR2 YYNGEE. This CDR3 contains 15 residues. The ends were cut back, 1 base at V and 5 bases at J, with 13 bases in the middle.

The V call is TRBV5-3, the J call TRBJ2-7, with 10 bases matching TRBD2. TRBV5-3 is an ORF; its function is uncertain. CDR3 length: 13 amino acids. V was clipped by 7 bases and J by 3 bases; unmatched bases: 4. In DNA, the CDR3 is TGTGCCAGATCAGCGGGAGGGTTCTACGAGCAGTACTTC. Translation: CARSAGGFYEQYF.